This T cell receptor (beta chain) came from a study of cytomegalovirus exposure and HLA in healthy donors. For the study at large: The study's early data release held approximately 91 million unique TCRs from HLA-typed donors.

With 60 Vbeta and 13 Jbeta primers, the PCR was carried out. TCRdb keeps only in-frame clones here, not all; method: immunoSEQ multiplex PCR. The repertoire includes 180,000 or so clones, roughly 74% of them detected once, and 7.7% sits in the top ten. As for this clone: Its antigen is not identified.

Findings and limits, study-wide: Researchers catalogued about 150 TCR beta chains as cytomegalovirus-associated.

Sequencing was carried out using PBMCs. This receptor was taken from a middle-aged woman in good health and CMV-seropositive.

The CDR3 here is CASSIAGLSSYNEQFF. DNA of the CDR3: TGCGCCAGCAGCATAGCGGGTCTGAGCTCCTACAATGAGCAGTTCTTC. The rearrangement uses TRBV5-1 and TRBJ2-1; TRBD2 aligns across 7 bases. The trim removed 4 bases at V and 0 bases at J, leaving 7 bases unmatched. The CDR3 sequence is 16 residues long. Germline V lookup: CDR1 SGHRS, CDR2 YFSETQ. Full variable domain (outside the CDR3, taken from reference TRBV5-1 and TRBJ2-1): KAGVTQTPRYLIKTRGQQVTLSCSPISGHRSVSWYQQTPGQGLQFLFEYFSETQRNKGNFPGRFSGRQFSNSRSEMNVSTLELGDSALYLCASSIAGLSSYNEQFFGPGTRLTVL.